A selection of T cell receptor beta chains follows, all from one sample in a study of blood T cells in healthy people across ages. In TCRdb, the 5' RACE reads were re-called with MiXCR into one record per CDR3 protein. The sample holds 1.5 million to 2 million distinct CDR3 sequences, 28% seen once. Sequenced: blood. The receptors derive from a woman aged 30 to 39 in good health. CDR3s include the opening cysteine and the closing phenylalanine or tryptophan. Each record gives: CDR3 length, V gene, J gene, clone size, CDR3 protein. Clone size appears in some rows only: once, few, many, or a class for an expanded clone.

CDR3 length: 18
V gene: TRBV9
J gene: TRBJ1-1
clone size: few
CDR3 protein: CASSPRPAGGGVNTEAFF

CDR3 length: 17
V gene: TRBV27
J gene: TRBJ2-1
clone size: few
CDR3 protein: CASSLQSGGGRMNEQFF

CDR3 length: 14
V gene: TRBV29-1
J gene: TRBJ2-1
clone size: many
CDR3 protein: CSVVGGLAYNEQFF

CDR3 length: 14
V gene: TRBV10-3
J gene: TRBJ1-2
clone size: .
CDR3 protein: CAISEGREISAHTF

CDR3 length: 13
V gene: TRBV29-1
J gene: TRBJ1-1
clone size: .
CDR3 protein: CSVVGKYHTEAFF

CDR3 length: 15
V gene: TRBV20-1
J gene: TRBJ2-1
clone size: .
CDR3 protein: CSAPSPGRGSLEQFF

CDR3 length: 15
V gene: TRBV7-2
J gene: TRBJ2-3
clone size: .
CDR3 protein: CAGSAWDGRTDTQYF

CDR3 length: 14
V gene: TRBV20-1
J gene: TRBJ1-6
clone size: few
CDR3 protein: CSAGPRTYNSPLHF

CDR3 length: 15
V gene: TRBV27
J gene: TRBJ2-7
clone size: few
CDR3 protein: CASSFGLAGVYEQYF

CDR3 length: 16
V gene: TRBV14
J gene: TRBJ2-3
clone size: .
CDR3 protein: CASSQSKIRVTDTQYF

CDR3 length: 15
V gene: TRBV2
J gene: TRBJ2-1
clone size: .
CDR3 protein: CASIIRDRGCNEQFF

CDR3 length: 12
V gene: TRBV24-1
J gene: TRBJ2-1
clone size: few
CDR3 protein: CATSTRGAEQFF

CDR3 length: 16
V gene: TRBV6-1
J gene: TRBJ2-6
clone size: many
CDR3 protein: CASRATVFSGANVLTF

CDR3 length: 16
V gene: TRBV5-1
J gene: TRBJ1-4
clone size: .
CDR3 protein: CASSSPAGQPNEKLFF

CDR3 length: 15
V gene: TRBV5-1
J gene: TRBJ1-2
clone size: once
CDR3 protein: CASSLARGGAYGYTF

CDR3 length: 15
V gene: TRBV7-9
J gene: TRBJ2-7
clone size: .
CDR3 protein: CASSIGQANTYEQYF

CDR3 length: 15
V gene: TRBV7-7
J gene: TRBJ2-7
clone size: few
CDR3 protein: CASSLDSGEYYEQYF

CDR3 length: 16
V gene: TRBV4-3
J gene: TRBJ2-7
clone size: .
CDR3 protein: CASSQLSGTVTYEQYF

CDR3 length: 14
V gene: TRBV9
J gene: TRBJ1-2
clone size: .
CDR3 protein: CASSITGTGVGYTF

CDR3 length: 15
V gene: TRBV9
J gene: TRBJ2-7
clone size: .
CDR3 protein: CASSVDPSGTYEQYF

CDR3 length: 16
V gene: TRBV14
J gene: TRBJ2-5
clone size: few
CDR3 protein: CASSRSGTSGSESQYF

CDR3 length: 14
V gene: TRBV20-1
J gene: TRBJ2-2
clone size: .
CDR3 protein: CSARRWEGAGELFF

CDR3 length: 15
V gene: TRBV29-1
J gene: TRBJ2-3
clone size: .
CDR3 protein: CSVARRSGSTDTQYF

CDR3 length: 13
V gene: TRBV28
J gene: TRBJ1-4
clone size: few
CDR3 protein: CASTPGGREKLFF

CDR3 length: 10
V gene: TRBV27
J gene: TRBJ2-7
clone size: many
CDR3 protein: CASSSPEQYF

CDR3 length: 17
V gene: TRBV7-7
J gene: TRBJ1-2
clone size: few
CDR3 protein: CASSPKTGEGANYGYTF

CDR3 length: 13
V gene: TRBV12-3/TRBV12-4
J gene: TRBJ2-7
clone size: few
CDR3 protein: CASSFGDRWEQYF

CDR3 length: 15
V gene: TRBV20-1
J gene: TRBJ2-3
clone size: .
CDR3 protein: CSARRLAGSTDTQYF

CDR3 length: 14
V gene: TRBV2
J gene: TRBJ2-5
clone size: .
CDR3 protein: CASTQAGGIETQYF

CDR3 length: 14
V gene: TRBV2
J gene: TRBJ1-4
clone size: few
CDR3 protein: CASSSRQGSEKLFF

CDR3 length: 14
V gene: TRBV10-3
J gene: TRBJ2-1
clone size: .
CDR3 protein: CAISESSRTVKQFF

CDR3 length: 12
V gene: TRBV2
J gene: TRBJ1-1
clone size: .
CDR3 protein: CASRREDTEAFF

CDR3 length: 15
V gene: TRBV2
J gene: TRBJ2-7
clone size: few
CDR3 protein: CASSVLQTGTGEQYF

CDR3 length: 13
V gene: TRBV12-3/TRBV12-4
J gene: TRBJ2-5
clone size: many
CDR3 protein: CASRRQEVETQYF

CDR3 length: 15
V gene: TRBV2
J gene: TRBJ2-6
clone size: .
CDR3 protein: CASSEESTGANVLTF

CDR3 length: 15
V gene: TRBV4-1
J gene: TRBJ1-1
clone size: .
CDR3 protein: CASSQRTGEVTEAFF

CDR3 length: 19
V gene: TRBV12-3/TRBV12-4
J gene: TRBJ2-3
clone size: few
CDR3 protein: CASSLRLATPRSFSDTQYF

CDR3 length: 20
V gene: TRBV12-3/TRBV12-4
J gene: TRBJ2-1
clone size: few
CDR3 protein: CASSPDSGGDRWSVYNEQFF

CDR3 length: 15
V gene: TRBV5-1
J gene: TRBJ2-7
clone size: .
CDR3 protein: CASSLNGGAINEQYF

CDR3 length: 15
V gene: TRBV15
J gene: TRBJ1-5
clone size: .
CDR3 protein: CATSREAGADQPQHF

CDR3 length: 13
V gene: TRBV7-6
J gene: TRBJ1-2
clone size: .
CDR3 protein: CASSFPTDHGYTF

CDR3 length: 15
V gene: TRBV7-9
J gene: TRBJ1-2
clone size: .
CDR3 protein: CASSPIGGASYGYTF

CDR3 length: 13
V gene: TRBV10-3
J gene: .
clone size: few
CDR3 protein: CATSGRGKETQYF

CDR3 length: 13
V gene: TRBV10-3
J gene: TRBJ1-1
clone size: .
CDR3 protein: CAISVDEGTEAFF

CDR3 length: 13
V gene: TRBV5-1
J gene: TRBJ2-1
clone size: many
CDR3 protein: CASSLEGVNEQFF

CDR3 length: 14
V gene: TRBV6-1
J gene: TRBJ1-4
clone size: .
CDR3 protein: CASSDGTTNEKLFF

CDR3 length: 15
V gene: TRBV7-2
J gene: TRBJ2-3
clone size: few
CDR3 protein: CASSPARTSTDTQYF

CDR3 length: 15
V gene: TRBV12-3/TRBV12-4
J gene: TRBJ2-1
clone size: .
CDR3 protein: CASSVPSGRVNEQFF

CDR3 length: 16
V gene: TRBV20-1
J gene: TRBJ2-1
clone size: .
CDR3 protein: CSAIPTGTSGHNEQFF

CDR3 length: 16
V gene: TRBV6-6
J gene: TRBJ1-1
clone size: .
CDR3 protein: CASNEGQGSMNTEAFF

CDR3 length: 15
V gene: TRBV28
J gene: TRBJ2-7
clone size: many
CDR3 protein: CASSTSGYDSYEQYF